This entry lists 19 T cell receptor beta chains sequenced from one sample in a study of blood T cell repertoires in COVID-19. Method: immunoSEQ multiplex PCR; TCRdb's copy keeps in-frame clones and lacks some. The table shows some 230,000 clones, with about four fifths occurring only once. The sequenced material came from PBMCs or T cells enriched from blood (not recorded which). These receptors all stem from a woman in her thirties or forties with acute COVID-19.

The CDR3 sequence is CASSQGLAGGGYTQYF. As DNA, the CDR3 is TGCGCCAGCAGCCAAGGTCTAGCGGGGGGCGGGTATACGCAGTATTTT. V is TRBV4-3 and J is TRBJ2-3; 11 bases match TRBD2. This CDR3 has 16 amino acids. Germline assignment: CDR1 LGHNA and CDR2 YSLEER. V gave up 1 base and J gave up 7 bases; unmatched junction bases: 7.

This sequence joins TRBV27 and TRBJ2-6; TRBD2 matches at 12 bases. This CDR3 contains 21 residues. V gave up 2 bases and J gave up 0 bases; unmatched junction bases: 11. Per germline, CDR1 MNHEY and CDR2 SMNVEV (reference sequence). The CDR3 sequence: CASSLGALAGGTASGANVLTF. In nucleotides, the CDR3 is TGTGCCAGCAGTTTAGGGGCACTAGCGGGAGGCACAGCCTCTGGGGCCAACGTCCTGACTTTC.

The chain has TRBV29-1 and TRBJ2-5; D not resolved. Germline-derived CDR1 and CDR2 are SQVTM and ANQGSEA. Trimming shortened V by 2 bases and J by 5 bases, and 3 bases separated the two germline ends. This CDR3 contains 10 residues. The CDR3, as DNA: TGCAGCGTTGAACTGGAGACCCAGTACTTC. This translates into CSVELETQYF.

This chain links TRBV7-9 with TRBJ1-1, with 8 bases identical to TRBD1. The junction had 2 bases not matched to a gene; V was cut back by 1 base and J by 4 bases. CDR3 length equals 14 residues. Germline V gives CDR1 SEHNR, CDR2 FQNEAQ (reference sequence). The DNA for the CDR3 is TGTGCCAGCAGCTTAGGGACAGGGAGCACTGAAGCTTTCTTT. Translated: CASSLGTGSTEAFF.

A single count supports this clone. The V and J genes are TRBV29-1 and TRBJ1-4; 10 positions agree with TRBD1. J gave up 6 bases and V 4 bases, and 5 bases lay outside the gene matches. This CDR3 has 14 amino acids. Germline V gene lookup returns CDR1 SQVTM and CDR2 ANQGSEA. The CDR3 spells CSVGVGQGDEKLFF. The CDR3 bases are TGCAGCGTTGGGGTTGGACAGGGGGATGAAAAACTGTTTTTT.

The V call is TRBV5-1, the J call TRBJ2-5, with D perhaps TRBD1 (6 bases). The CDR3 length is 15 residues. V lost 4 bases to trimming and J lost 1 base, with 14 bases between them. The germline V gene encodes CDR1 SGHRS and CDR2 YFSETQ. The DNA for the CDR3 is TGCGCCAGCAGCCCACAACAGGGTTTCCAAGAGACCCAGTACTTC. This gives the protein CASSPQQGFQETQYF.

The CDR3 DNA reads as TGTGCCAGCAGTGAAACAGGGATGAACACTGAAGCTTTCTTT. Encoded protein: CASSETGMNTEAFF. V and J are TRBV25-1 and TRBJ1-1, with D possibly matching TRBD1 (6 bases). Trimming removed 2 bases at V and 0 bases at J, with 7 bases between. The germline CDR1 and CDR2 sequences are MGHDK and SYGVNS. The CDR3 contains 14 residues.

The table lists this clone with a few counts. The CDR3 bases are TGTGCCAGTAGTATAGGGGAGGGACTAGATTTCCAAGAGACCCAGTACTTC. Translation: CASSIGEGLDFQETQYF. The V and J genes are TRBV19 and TRBJ2-5; 8 positions match TRBD2. V shed 1 base, J shed 1 base, and the junction held 8 bases outside the gene matches. The CDR3 length is 17 residues. Germline CDR1 reads LNHDA; CDR2 reads SQIVND (reference sequence).

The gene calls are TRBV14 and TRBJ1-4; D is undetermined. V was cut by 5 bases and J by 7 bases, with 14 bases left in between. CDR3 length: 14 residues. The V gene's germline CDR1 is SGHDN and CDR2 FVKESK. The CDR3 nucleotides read TGTGCCAGCAGCTCGGGAGCTGATGGTGAAAAACTGTTTTTT. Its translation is CASSSGADGEKLFF.

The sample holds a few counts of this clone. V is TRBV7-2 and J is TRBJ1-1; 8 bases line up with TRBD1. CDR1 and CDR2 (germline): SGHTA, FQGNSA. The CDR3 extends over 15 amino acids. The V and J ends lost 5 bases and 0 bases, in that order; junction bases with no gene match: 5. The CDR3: CASSAGGPMNTEAFF. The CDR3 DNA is TGTGCCAGCAGCGCAGGGGGCCCCATGAACACTGAAGCTTTCTTT.

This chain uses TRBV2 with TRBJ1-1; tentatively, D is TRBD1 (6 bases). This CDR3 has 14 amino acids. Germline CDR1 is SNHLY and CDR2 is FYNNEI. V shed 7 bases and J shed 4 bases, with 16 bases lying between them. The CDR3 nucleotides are TGTGCCAGCAAGGTCACAGGGAAGGGCACTGAAGCTTTCTTT. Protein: CASKVTGKGTEAFF.

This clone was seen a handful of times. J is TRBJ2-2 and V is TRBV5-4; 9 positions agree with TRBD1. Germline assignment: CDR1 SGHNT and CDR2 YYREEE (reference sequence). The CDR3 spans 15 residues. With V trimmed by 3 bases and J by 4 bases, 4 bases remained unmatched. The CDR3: CASSWGQGSTGELFF. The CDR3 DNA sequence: TGTGCCAGCAGCTGGGGACAGGGCAGCACCGGGGAGCTGTTTTTT.

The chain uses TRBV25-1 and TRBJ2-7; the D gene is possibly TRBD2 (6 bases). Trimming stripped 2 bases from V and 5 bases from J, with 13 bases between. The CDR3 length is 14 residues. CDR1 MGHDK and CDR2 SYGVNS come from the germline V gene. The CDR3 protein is CASSEGTGENEQYF. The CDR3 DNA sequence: TGTGCCAGCAGTGAAGGGACGGGAGAAAACGAGCAGTACTTC.

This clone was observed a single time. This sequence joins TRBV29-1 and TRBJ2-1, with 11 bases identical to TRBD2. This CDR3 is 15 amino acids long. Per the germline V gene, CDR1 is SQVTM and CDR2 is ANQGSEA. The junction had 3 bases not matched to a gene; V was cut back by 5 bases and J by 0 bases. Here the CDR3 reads CSVFTSGSSYNEQFF. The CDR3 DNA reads TGCAGCGTTTTTACTAGCGGGAGCTCCTACAATGAGCAGTTCTTC.

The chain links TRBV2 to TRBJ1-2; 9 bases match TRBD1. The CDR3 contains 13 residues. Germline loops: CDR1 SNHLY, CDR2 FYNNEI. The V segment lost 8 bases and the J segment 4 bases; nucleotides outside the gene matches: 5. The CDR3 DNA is TGTGCCAGCTCTACAGGGGGCATCTATGGCTACACCTTC. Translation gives CASSTGGIYGYTF.

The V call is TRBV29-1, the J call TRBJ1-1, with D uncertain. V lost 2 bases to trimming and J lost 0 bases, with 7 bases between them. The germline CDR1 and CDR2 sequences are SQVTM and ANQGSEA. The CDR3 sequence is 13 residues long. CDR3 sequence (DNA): TGCAGCGTTGAACTTCCCTTGAACACTGAAGCTTTCTTT. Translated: CSVELPLNTEAFF.

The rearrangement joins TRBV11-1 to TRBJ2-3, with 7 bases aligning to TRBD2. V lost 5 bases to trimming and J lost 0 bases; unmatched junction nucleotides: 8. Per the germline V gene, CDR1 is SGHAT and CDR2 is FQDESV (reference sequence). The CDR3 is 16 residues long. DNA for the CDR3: TGTGCCAGCAGCCCAAGAGCGGGAACTAGCACAGATACGCAGTATTTT. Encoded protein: CASSPRAGTSTDTQYF.

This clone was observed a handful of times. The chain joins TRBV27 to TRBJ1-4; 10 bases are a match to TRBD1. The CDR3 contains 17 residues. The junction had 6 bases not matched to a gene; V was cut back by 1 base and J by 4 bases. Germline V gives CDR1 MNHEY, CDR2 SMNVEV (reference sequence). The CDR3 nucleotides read TGTGCCAGCAGTTTATTCGGGACAGGGGCCTATAATGAAAAACTGTTTTTT. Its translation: CASSLFGTGAYNEKLFF. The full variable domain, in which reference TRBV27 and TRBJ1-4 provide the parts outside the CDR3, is EAQVTQNPRYLITVTGKKLTVTCSQNMNHEYMSWYRQDPGLGLRQIYYSMNVEVTDKGDVPEGYKVSRKEKRNFPLILESPSPNQTSLYFCASSLFGTGAYNEKLFFGSGTQLSVL.

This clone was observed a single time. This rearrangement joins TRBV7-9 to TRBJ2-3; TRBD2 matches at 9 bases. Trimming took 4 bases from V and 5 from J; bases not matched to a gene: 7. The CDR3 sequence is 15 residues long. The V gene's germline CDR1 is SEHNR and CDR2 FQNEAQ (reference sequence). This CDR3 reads CASSWGAGGGDTQYF. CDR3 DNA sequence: TGTGCCAGCAGCTGGGGAGCGGGGGGAGGAGATACGCAGTATTTT.